This T cell receptor (beta chain) was sequenced during a study of T cells in Graves' hyperthyroidism and ophthalmopathy. A remark on this clonotype: The antigen remains unidentified.

Using RNA transcripts as the source, TCR beta CDR3 regions were amplified. The study used the HTBI primer set for a first-round RT-PCR of the TCR CDR3. Via MiXCR, TCRdb re-called the multiplex PCR reads, giving one row per CDR3 protein. The sample has around 350,000 distinct CDR3 sequences; 20% to 30% are singletons. Findings of the study overall: Blood also contained most expanded thyroid clonotypes above 0.001.

The length of the CDR3 is 13 residues. Looked up from germline, CDR1 is DFQATT and CDR2 is SNEGSKA (reference sequence). The V and J ends lost 7 bases and 5 bases, in that order; junction bases with no gene match: 7. Graves' hyperthyroidism without ophthalmopathy progression within 18 months was termed stable. Sequenced input: blood. The origin of this receptor is a man aged 50-60 years with Graves' hyperthyroidism. The rearrangement joins TRBV20-1 to TRBJ1-1; TRBD1 matches 10 bases. CDR3 protein: CSVRTGGGTEAFF. The CDR3 DNA sequence: TGCAGTGTCAGGACAGGGGGAGGGACTGAAGCTTTCTTT.